This T cell receptor beta chain was obtained from a study of blood T cell repertoires in COVID-19. Study in general: Italy, Spain and the United States were the sources of the convalescent and acute COVID-19 samples. T cells, B-cell-depleted T cells, or PBMCs supplied cDNA or gDNA.

The CDR3 contains 15 residues. Deletions cut 0 bases from V and 5 bases from J, with 11 bases between. The germline V gene has CDR1 ENHRY and CDR2 SYGVKD. Authors' analysis steps: Amplification of reference gene primers provided the estimated nucleated cell counts. The assay was immunoSEQ multiplex PCR, and TCRdb's table has in-frame clones only and misses some. V and J calls and clone size are those listed in that table; D and trimming were worked out from the DNA. This sample has 85,000 to 110,000 clones, with about 89% found just once. Sequenced sample: peripheral blood. This sequence was found in a woman aged 60-75 years with acute or convalescent COVID-19. The chain employs TRBV10-3 and TRBJ2-1, with D tentatively TRBD2 (5 bases). The CDR3 DNA reads TGTGCCATCAGTGAGTCGGGGTTAGCGAACAATGAGCAGTTCTTC. It is translated as CAISESGLANNEQFF.